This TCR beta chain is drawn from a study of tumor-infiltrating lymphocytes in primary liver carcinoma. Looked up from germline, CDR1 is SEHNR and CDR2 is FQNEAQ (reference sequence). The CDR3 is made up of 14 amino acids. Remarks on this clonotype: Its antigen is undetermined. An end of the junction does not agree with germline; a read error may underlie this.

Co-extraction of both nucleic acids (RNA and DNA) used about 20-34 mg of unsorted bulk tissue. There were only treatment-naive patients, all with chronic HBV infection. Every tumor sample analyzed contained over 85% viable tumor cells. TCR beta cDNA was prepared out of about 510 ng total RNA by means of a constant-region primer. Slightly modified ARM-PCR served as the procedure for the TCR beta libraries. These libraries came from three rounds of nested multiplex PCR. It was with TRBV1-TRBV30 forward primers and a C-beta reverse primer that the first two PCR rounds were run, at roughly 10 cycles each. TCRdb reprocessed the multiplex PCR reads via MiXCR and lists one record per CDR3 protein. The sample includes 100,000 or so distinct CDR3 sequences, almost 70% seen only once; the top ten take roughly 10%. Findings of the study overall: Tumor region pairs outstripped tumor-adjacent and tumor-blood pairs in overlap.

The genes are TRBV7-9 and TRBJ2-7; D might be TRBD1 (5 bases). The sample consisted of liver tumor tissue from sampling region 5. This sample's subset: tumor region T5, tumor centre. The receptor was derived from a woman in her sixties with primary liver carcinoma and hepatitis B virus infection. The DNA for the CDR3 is TGTGCCAGTAGCTCTACCAGGGCAGGTTACGAGCAGTACTTC. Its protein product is CASSSTRAGYEQYF.